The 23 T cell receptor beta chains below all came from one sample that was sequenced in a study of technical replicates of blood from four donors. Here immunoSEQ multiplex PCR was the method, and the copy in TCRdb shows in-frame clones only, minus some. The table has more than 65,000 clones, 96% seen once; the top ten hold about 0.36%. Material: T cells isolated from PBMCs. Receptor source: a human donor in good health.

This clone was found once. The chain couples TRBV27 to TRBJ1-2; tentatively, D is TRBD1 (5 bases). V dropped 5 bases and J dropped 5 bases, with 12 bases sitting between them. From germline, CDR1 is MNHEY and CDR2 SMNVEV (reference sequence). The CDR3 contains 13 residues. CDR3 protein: CASSPSSGYGYTF. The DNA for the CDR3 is TGTGCCAGCAGTCCCTCCTCAGGGTATGGCTACACCTTC.

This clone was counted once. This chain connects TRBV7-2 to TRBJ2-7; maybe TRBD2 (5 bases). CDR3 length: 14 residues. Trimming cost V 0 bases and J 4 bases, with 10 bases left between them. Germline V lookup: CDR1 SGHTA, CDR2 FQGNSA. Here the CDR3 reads CASSLARAAYEQYF. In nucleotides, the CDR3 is TGTGCCAGCAGCTTAGCGCGGGCAGCTTACGAGCAGTACTTC.

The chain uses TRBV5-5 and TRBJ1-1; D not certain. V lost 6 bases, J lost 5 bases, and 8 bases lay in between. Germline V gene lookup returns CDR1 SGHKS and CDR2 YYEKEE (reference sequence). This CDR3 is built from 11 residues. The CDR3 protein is CASNEGTEAFF. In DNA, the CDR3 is TGTGCCAGCAATGAGGGAACTGAAGCTTTCTTT.

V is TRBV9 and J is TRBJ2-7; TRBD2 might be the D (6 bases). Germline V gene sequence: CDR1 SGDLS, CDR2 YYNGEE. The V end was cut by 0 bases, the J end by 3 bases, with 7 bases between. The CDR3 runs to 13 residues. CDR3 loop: CASSVGLGYEQYF. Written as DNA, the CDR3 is TGTGCCAGCAGCGTAGGACTAGGCTACGAGCAGTACTTC.

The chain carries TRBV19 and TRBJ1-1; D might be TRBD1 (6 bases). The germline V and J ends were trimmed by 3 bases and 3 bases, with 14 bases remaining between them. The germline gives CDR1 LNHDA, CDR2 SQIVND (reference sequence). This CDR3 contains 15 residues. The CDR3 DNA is TGTGCCAGTAGTATCCTGAACAGGGTTGACACTGAAGCTTTCTTT. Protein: CASSILNRVDTEAFF.

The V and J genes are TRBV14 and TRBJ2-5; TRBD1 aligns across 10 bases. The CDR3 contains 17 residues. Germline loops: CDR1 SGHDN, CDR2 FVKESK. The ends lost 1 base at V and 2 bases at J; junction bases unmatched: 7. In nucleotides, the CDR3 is TGTGCCAGCAGCCAAGGTTTGACAGGGGGCAGACAAGAGACCCAGTACTTC. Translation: CASSQGLTGGRQETQYF.

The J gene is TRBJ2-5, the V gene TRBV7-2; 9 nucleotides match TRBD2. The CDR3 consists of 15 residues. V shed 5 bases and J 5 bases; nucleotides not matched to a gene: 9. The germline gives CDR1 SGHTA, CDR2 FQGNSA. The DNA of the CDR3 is TGTGCCAGCAGCCCCGCCCGACTAGCGGAGGAGACCCAGTACTTC. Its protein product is CASSPARLAEETQYF.

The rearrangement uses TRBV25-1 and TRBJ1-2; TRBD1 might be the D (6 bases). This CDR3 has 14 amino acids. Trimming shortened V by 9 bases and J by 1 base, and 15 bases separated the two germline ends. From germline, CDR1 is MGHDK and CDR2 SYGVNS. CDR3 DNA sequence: TGTGCCAGTAGTAGGGGGGGCGGTAACTATGGCTACACCTTC. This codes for CASSRGGGNYGYTF.

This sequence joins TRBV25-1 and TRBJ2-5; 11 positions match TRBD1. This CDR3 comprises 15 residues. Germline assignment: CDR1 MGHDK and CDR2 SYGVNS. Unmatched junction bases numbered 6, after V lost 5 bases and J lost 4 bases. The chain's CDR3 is CASSLGDRGGETQYF. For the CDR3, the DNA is TGTGCCAGCAGTCTAGGGGACAGGGGGGGAGAGACCCAGTACTTC.

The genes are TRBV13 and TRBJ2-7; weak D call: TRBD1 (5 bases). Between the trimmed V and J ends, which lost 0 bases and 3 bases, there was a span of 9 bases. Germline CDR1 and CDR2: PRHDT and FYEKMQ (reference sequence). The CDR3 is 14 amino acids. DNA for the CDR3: TGTGCCAGCAGCTTAGGCCTAGGGGACTACGAGCAGTACTTC. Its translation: CASSLGLGDYEQYF.

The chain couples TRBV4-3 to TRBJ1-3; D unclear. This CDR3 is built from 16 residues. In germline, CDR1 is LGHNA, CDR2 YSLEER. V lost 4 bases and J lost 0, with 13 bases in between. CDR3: CASSRMAVGSGNTIYF. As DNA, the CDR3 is TGCGCCAGCAGCCGAATGGCTGTTGGCTCTGGAAACACCATATATTTT.

CDR3 nucleotides: TGTGCCAGCTCCTGGGGGGATATGAACACTGAAGCTTTCTTT. Encoded protein: CASSWGDMNTEAFF. This rearrangement joins TRBV2 to TRBJ1-1; D is perhaps TRBD1 (5 bases). Trimming pared 8 bases from V and 0 bases from J, leaving 13 bases between. The CDR3 runs 14 residues. Germline V lookup: CDR1 SNHLY, CDR2 FYNNEI.

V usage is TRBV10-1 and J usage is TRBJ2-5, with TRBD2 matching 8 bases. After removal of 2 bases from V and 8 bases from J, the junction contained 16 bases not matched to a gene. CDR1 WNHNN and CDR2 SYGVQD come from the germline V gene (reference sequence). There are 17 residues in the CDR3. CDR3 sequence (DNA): TGCGCCAGCAGTGAGGTGGTGCTCGGAGCGGGAGAAGGCACCCAGTACTTC. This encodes CASSEVVLGAGEGTQYF.

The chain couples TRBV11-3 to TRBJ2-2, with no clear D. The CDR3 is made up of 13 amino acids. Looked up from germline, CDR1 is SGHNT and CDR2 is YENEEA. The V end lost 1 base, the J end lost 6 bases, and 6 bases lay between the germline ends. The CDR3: CASSLGSAGELFF. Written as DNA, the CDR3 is TGTGCCAGCAGCTTAGGGAGCGCCGGGGAGCTGTTTTTT.

CDR3 protein: CASSQDPRNTEAFF. In DNA form, the CDR3 reads TGCGCCAGCAGCCAAGATCCCAGGAACACTGAAGCTTTCTTT. The chain carries TRBV4-1 and TRBJ1-1, with no clear D. This CDR3 is 14 amino acids long. CDR1 and CDR2 from the germline V gene are MGHRA and YSYEKL. Between the trimmed V and J ends, which lost 0 bases and 1 base, there was a span of 6 bases.

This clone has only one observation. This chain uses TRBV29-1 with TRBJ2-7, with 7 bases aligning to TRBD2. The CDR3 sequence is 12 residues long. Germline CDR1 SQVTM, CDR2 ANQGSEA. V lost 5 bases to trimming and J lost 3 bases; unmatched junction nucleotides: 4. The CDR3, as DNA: TGCAGCGTTATCGGGACTAACTACGAGCAGTACTTC. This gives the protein CSVIGTNYEQYF.

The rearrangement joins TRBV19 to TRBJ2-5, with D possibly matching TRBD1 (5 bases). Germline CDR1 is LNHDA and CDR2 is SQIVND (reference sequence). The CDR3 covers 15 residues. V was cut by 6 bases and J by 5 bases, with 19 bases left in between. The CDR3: CASSHTGQGVETQYF. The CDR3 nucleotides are TGTGCCAGTAGCCACACTGGGCAGGGTGTGGAGACCCAGTACTTC. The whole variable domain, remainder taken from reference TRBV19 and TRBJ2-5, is DGGITQSPKYLFRKEGQNVTLSCEQNLNHDAMYWYRQDPGQGLRLIYYSQIVNDFQKGDIAEGYSVSREKKESFPLTVTSAQKNPTAFYLCASSHTGQGVETQYFGPGTRLLVL.

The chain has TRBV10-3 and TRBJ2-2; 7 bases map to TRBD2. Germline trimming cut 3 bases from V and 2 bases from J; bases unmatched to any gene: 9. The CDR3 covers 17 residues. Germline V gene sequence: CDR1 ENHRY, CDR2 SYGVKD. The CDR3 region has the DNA TGTGCCATCAGTGAAATCGCGGGAGTTATAAACACCGGGGAGCTGTTTTTT. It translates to CAISEIAGVINTGELFF.

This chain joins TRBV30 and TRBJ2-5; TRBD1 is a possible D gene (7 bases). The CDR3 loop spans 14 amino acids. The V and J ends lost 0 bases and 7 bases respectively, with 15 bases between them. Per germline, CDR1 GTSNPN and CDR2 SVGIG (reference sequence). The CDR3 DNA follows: TGTGCCTGGAGTGTCCAGGGCCAGGGGGGGACCCAGTACTTC. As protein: CAWSVQGQGGTQYF.

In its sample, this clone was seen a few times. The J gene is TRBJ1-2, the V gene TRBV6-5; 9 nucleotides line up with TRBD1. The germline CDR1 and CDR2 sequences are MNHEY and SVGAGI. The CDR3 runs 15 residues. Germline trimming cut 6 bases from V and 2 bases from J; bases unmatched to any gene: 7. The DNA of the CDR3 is TGTGCCAGCAGGGATTGGGACAGGGAGAACTATGGCTACACCTTC. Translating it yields CASRDWDRENYGYTF.

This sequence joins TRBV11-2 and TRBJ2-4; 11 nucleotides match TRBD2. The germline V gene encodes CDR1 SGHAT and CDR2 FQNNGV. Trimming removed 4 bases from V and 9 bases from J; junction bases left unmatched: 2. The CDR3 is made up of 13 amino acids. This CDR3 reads CASSSGTSGIQYF. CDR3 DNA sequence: TGTGCCAGCAGCTCCGGGACTAGCGGCATTCAGTACTTC. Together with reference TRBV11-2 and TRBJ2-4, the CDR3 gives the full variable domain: EAGVAQSPRYKIIEKRQSVAFWCNPISGHATLYWYQQILGQGPKLLIQFQNNGVVDDSQLPKDRFSAERLKGVDSTLKIQPAKLEDSAVYLCASSSGTSGIQYFGAGTRLSVL.

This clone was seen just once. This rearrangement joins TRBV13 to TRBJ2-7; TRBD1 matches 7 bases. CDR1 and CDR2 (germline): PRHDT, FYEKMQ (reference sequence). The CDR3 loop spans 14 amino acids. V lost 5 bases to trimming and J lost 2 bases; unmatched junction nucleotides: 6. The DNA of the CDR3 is TGTGCCAGCAGCCACATGGACAGGACCTACGAGCAGTACTTC. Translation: CASSHMDRTYEQYF. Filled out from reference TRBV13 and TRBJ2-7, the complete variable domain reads AAGVIQSPRHLIKEKRETATLKCYPIPRHDTVYWYQQGPGQDPQFLISFYEKMQSDKGSIPDRFSAQQFSDYHSELNMSSLELGDSALYFCASSHMDRTYEQYFGPGTRLTVT.

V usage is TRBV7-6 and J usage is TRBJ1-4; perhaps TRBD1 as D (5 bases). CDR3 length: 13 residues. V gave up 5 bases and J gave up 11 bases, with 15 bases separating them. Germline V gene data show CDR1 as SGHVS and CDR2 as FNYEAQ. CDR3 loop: CASSVLLPGKLFF. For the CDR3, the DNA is TGTGCCAGCAGCGTCCTTCTCCCAGGGAAACTGTTTTTT.